Listed here are 17 T cell receptor beta chains from one sample, sequenced in a study of cytomegalovirus exposure and HLA in healthy donors. 13 Jbeta primers and 60 Vbeta primers were used for the PCR. Repertoires were generated with immunoSEQ multiplex PCR, while TCRdb's copy carries only in-frame clones and drops some. This sample has around 130,000 clones, with about 69% found just once. Sequencing used PBMCs. Receptors originate from a man aged 25 to 40 in good health and CMV-seronegative.

The chain uses TRBV27 and TRBJ2-4; D remains ambiguous. CDR3 size: 14 residues. V dropped 4 bases and J dropped 6 bases, with 13 bases sitting between them. The V gene's germline CDR1 is MNHEY and CDR2 SMNVEV (reference sequence). CDR3 protein: CASSSHAVVNIQYF. CDR3 DNA: TGTGCCAGCAGTTCCCACGCGGTAGTAAACATTCAGTACTTC.

The genes are TRBV6-5 and TRBJ2-3; maybe TRBD1 (6 bases). Germline V gene data show CDR1 as MNHEY and CDR2 as SVGAGI. The V gene lost 4 bases and the J gene lost 2 bases, with 16 bases spanning the gap. The CDR3 contains 16 residues. Here the CDR3 DNA reads TGTGCCAGCAGTTGGGGGACGGGACAAAACACAGATACGCAGTATTTT. This codes for CASSWGTGQNTDTQYF.

The V and J genes are TRBV2 and TRBJ2-1, with 11 bases lining up with TRBD2. Germline V gene data show CDR1 as SNHLY and CDR2 as FYNNEI. This CDR3 comprises 20 residues. V gave up 7 bases and J gave up 0 bases; unmatched junction bases: 17. The CDR3, as DNA: TGTGCCAGCAACTTAAGGACTAGCGGGTCAACTACGAGCTCCTACAATGAGCAGTTCTTC. It codes for CASNLRTSGSTTSSYNEQFF. Looking up the rest from reference TRBV2 and TRBJ2-1 gives the full variable domain: EPEVTQTPSHQVTQMGQEVILRCVPISNHLYFYWYRQILGQKVEFLVSFYNNEISEKSEIFDDQFSVERPDGSNFTLKIRSTKLEDSAMYFCASNLRTSGSTTSSYNEQFFGPGTRLTVL.

This chain joins TRBV6-5 and TRBJ2-1; the D gene is possibly TRBD1 (5 bases). Trimming pared 8 bases from V and 5 bases from J, leaving 7 bases between. From germline, CDR1 is MNHEY and CDR2 SVGAGI. The CDR3 runs 11 residues. CDR3 sequence reads: CASGQHNEQFF. The CDR3 bases are TGTGCCAGCGGACAACACAATGAGCAGTTCTTC.

This clone was counted between two and nine times. This chain joins TRBV10-1 and TRBJ2-3; D is perhaps TRBD1 (6 bases). The CDR3 runs 15 residues. V was shortened by 6 bases and J by 4 bases, with 17 bases between the two germline ends. Per the germline V gene, CDR1 is WNHNN and CDR2 is SYGVQD (reference sequence). CDR3 protein: CASSPFRGRPDTQYF. CDR3 sequence (DNA): TGCGCCAGCAGCCCCTTCAGGGGACGCCCAGATACGCAGTATTTT.

The chain is built from TRBV27 and TRBJ2-7; 7 bases agree with TRBD2. This CDR3 spans 14 amino acids. The junction had 8 bases not matched to a gene; V was cut back by 4 bases and J by 5 bases. CDR1 and CDR2 from the germline V gene are MNHEY and SMNVEV (reference sequence). The CDR3: CASSWGLTGDEQYF. CDR3 bases: TGTGCCAGCAGTTGGGGACTAACGGGAGACGAGCAGTACTTC.

In the case of this clone: The sample carries other DNA sequences with the same CDR3. The J gene is TRBJ2-7, the V gene TRBV7-2, with TRBD2 matching 9 bases. CDR1 is SGHTA, CDR2 FQGNSA, per germline. The trim removed 0 bases at V and 2 bases at J, leaving 2 bases unmatched. The CDR3 loop spans 15 amino acids. The CDR3: CASSLAGGGAYEQYF. The CDR3 coding sequence is TGTGCCAGCAGCTTAGCTGGCGGGGGGGCCTACGAGCAGTACTTC.

CDR3 in amino acids: CASSMAGWSTDTQYF. Here the CDR3 DNA reads TGTGCCAGTAGTATGGCGGGGTGGAGCACAGATACGCAGTATTTT. V usage is TRBV19 and J usage is TRBJ2-3; the D gene is possibly TRBD2 (6 bases). Trimming left V 3 bases short and J 0 bases short, with 10 bases between. There are 15 residues in the CDR3. Germline CDR1 is LNHDA and CDR2 is SQIVND (reference sequence).

The rearrangement uses TRBV9 and TRBJ2-3, with TRBD2 matching over 9 bases. The length of the CDR3 is 19 residues. CDR1 and CDR2 (germline): SGDLS, YYNGEE. V shed 0 bases, J shed 0 bases, and the junction held 11 bases outside the gene matches. As DNA, the CDR3 is TGTGCCAGCAGCGTAGGGCCTGCGGGGGGGTTTGGAAGCACAGATACGCAGTATTTT. It is translated as CASSVGPAGGFGSTDTQYF.

Details on this clone: In this CDR3 the conserved last residue, phenylalanine or tryptophan, is missing, so a read error is likely. The chain uses TRBV6-6 and TRBJ2-7, with TRBD2 as a possible D gene (6 bases). This CDR3 region has 15 residues. Trimming stripped 2 bases from V and 3 bases from J, with 14 bases between. The V gene's germline CDR1 is MNHNY and CDR2 SVGAGI (reference sequence). The CDR3 here is CASSYGDSRNYEQYL. The CDR3 DNA follows: TGTGCCAGCAGTTACGGGGACTCCCGCAACTACGAGCAGTACCTC.

This clone was detected once. This rearrangement joins TRBV9 to TRBJ2-7, with a tentative D call TRBD2 (6 bases). The CDR3 spans 14 residues. The V gene lost 0 bases and the J gene lost 2 bases, with 9 bases spanning the gap. Germline values: CDR1 SGDLS, CDR2 YYNGEE. CDR3 nucleotide sequence: TGTGCCAGCAGCGTAGCGGGAGTTACCTACGAGCAGTACTTC. Its protein is CASSVAGVTYEQYF.

This chain connects TRBV6-5 to TRBJ1-5; TRBD1 agrees at 9 bases. The CDR3 loop spans 13 amino acids. Trimming took 6 bases from V and 7 from J; bases not matched to a gene: 4. CDR1 and CDR2 from the germline V gene are MNHEY and SVGAGI. The CDR3 reads CASSPTGGQPQHF. The CDR3 DNA follows: TGTGCCAGCAGCCCGACAGGGGGGCAGCCCCAGCATTTT.

The chain uses TRBV27 and TRBJ2-2, with 7 bases lining up with TRBD1. The CDR3 totals 15 residues. Germline loops: CDR1 MNHEY, CDR2 SMNVEV (reference sequence). The V and J ends lost 6 bases and 1 base, in that order; junction bases with no gene match: 5. Here the CDR3 reads CASRGRDRNTGELFF. The CDR3 nucleotides read TGTGCCAGCAGGGGCCGGGACAGGAACACCGGGGAGCTGTTTTTT.

The chain recombines TRBV9 with TRBJ2-7; D is perhaps TRBD2 (6 bases). Trimming pared 6 bases from V and 6 bases from J, leaving 19 bases between. The CDR3 runs 14 residues. Looked up from germline, CDR1 is SGDLS and CDR2 is YYNGEE. The DNA of the CDR3 is TGTGCCAGCAATCCCGGCGGCGGGGCGGGCGAGCAGTACTTC. This gives the protein CASNPGGGAGEQYF.

The genes are TRBV5-1 and TRBJ1-1; D perhaps matches TRBD1 (5 bases). This CDR3 contains 14 residues. V was clipped by 2 bases and J by 5 bases, with 13 bases between them. Germline assignment: CDR1 SGHRS and CDR2 YFSETQ. The CDR3 loop reads CASSFSGGWTEAFF. In DNA, the CDR3 is TGCGCCAGCAGCTTTTCGGGGGGATGGACTGAAGCTTTCTTT.

This clone was recorded once. The chain links TRBV30 to TRBJ1-2; maybe TRBD1 (5 bases). Trimming took 0 bases from V and 4 from J, leaving 9 bases between them. The germline V gene has CDR1 GTSNPN and CDR2 SVGIG (reference sequence). The CDR3 loop spans 13 amino acids. CDR3 bases: TGTGCCTGGAGTGTAGCCCAGGGCTATGGCTACACCTTC. This encodes CAWSVAQGYGYTF.

The V call is TRBV29-1, the J call TRBJ1-3; the D gene is possibly TRBD1 (5 bases). Germline lookup yields CDR1 SQVTM and CDR2 ANQGSEA. V shed 4 bases and J shed 2 bases, with 12 bases lying between them. The CDR3 is 14 amino acids. The CDR3 DNA is TGCAGCGTTGTCCTCGCCAGGGCTGGAAACACCATATATTTT. Its protein is CSVVLARAGNTIYF.